The rows below give T cell receptor beta chains drawn from one sample of a study of OX40 agonist ivuxolimab in advanced cancers. Here immunoSEQ multiplex PCR was the method, and the copy in TCRdb shows in-frame clones only, minus some. The data hold roughly 58,000 clones, with nearly 95% observed a single time. The specimen was CD4+ or CD8+ T cells sorted from blood, collected in a trial of the OX40 agonist ivuxolimab. Receptor source: an adult with an advanced solid tumor such as melanoma, head and neck, liver or kidney cancer. CDR3s include the opening cysteine and the closing phenylalanine or tryptophan. A D gene is named only where the DNA matches it firmly. Rows may omit the clone size; those that give it use once, few, many or a size class.

>NA|TRBJ2-3|TRBD1|TRBV4-3
TGCGCCAGCAGCCAAGGGACAGGGGGCGCAGATACGCAGTATTTT
CASSQGTGGADTQYF
>NA|TRBJ1-2|NA|TRBV27
TGTGCCAGCAAAAGTGGTAGCTATGGCTACACCTTC
CASKSGSYGYTF
>many|TRBJ2-6|NA|TRBV4-3
TGCGCCAGCAGTCCCGACTCTTCCTCTGGGGCCAACGTCCTGACTTTC
CASSPDSSSGANVLTF
>NA|TRBJ1-2|TRBD1|TRBV9
TGTGCCAGCAGCGGGACAGGGGGCTATGGCTACACCTTC
CASSGTGGYGYTF
>once|TRBJ2-7|TRBD1|TRBV28
TGTGCCAGCAGCCCCGGGACAGCATTAGCCTACGAGCAGTACTTC
CASSPGTALAYEQYF
>NA|TRBJ2-5|NA|TRBV6-5
TGTGCCAGCAGTTACTCGACGGGCCCGGAGACCCAGTACTTC
CASSYSTGPETQYF
>hyperexpanded|TRBJ1-2|NA|TRBV7-2
TGTGCCAGCAGCTTCCAAGAAGCTAACTATGGCTACACCTTC
CASSFQEANYGYTF
>NA|TRBJ2-3|NA|TRBV18
TGTGCCAGCTCAGAATTAACAGATACGCAGTATTTT
CASSELTDTQYF
>NA|TRBJ2-7|TRBD1|TRBV6-5
TGTGCCAGCAGCCTCGGACAGGGGGCTTACGAGCAGTACTTC
CASSLGQGAYEQYF
>NA|TRBJ2-1|NA|TRBV28
TGTGCCAGCAGTTTATCTGACTACTACTACAATGAGCAGTTCTTC
CASSLSDYYYNEQFF
>NA|TRBJ2-7|TRBD2|TRBV15
TGTGCCACCAGCACCGGGAGGGCCCCCTACGAGCAGTACTTC
CATSTGRAPYEQYF
>once|TRBJ2-3|NA|TRBV10-3
TGTGCCATCAGTGAGGTCGAAGGTCACAGTTTTACAGATACGCAGTATTTT
CAISEVEGHSFTDTQYF
>few|TRBJ2-7|NA|TRBV27
TGTGCCAGCAGTTTAGCGGGGACCCTCTACGAGCAGTACTTC
CASSLAGTLYEQYF
>NA|TRBJ1-1|NA|TRBV6-5
TGTGCCAGCAGTTATTTGGCGGGCACTGAAGCTTTCTTT
CASSYLAGTEAFF
>NA|TRBJ2-5|NA|TRBV11-2
TGTGCCAGCAGCGAACGCTGGGGCAAGACCCAGTACTTC
CASSERWGKTQYF
>NA|TRBJ2-3|NA|TRBV30
TGTGCCTGGATTGCGGAGAACACAGATACGCAGTATTTT
CAWIAENTDTQYF
>NA|TRBJ2-2|NA|TRBV11-2
TGTGCCAGCAGCTTAGCCTTTCCCGGGGAGCTGTTTTTT
CASSLAFPGELFF
>NA|TRBJ1-2|NA|TRBV27
TGTGCCAGCAGTTTATCGGCAGCTAACTATGGCTACACCTTC
CASSLSAANYGYTF
>NA|TRBJ1-3|NA|TRBV9
TGTGCCAGCAGCGTCTCTGGAAACACCATATATTTT
CASSVSGNTIYF
>NA|TRBJ2-4|TRBD1|TRBV7-9
TGTGCCAGCAGCTCCGGTACAGGGGGCGGGCGTAACATTCAGTACTTC
CASSSGTGGGRNIQYF
>NA|TRBJ1-2|NA|TRBV19
TGTGCCAGTATAGGGGCCGGCATTAACTATGGCTACACCTTC
CASIGAGINYGYTF
>NA|TRBJ2-5|NA|TRBV9
TGTGCCAGCAGCGTAGAGACAGGGACTGGGGAGACCCAGTACTTC
CASSVETGTGETQYF
>few|TRBJ1-5|NA|TRBV9
TGTGCCAGCAGCGTAGACGGGGACAATCAGCCCCAGCATTTT
CASSVDGDNQPQHF
>NA|TRBJ1-2|NA|TRBV27
TGTGCCAGCAGTTTTCTGGGTGGGGGGAATGGCTACACCTTC
CASSFLGGGNGYTF
>NA|TRBJ2-7|NA|TRBV5-4
TGTGCCAGCACCCTCGGGGGAGCTTACGAGCAGTACTTC
CASTLGGAYEQYF
>NA|TRBJ2-1|TRBD1|TRBV7-8
TGTGCCAGCAGCTTAGGAGGGACAGGGGTGCCCGAGGAGCAGTTCTTC
CASSLGGTGVPEEQFF
>NA|TRBJ2-7|NA|TRBV4-1
TGCGCCAGCAGCCAAGCGTCCTTTTCGCTCTCCTACGAGCAGTACTTC
CASSQASFSLSYEQYF
>NA|TRBJ2-7|TRBD1|TRBV2
TGTGCCAGCAGTGAAGGGACAGGGGCCCACGAGCAGTACTTC
CASSEGTGAHEQYF
>NA|TRBJ2-7|NA|TRBV4-1
TGCGCCAGCAGCCAAGACCCGCGGACCACCTACGAGCAGTACTTC
CASSQDPRTTYEQYF
>NA|TRBJ1-2|NA|TRBV9
TGTGCCAGCAGCGTAGGGCGGGGAGGCTACACCTTC
CASSVGRGGYTF
>NA|TRBJ2-7|TRBD1|TRBV7-9
TGTGCCAGCAGCTTCAGACAGGGGGCAATCCACGAGCAGTACTTC
CASSFRQGAIHEQYF
>once|TRBJ2-2|NA|TRBV19
TGTGCCAGTTGGTCCGGGGAGCTGTTTTTT
CASWSGELFF
>NA|TRBJ2-7|TRBD1|TRBV6-1
TGTGCCAGCAGTGAACGGGACAGGGGATCCTACGAGCAGTACTTC
CASSERDRGSYEQYF
>NA|TRBJ2-1|NA|TRBV5-6
TGTGCCAGCAGCTTTCTTCGTAATGAGCAGTTCTTC
CASSFLRNEQFF
>NA|TRBJ2-7|TRBD2|TRBV9
TGTGCCAGCAGCACCTCCGGGACTAGCTACCACGAGCAGTACTTC
CASSTSGTSYHEQYF
>NA|TRBJ2-1|NA|TRBV5-6
TGTGCCAGCAGCATTACTAGCTCCTACAATGAGCAGTTCTTC
CASSITSSYNEQFF
>NA|TRBJ2-7|TRBD1|TRBV13
TGTGCCAGCAGCCCCCCACAGGGGGCACGCGAGCAGTACTTC
CASSPPQGAREQYF
>many|TRBJ2-1|NA|TRBV2
TGTGCCAGCAGTGAGTCGTTTCGGGATGATGAGCAGTTCTTC
CASSESFRDDEQFF
>NA|TRBJ2-1|TRBD2|TRBV10-3
TGTGCCATCAGTGAGTCACGGGCTAGCGGGGATTACAATGAGCAGTTCTTC
CAISESRASGDYNEQFF
>NA|TRBJ1-1|NA|TRBV7-9
TGTGCCAGCAGCTTAGCATCAGGGTCTATCACTGAAGCTTTCTTT
CASSLASGSITEAFF
>NA|TRBJ1-1|NA|TRBV5-6
TGTGCCAGCAGCTTGCGGGGTTTAGCCACTGAAGCTTTCTTT
CASSLRGLATEAFF
>NA|TRBJ2-3|NA|TRBV29-1
TGCAGCGTTGAGGTGGGGCTAGGAGATACGCAGTATTTT
CSVEVGLGDTQYF
>NA|TRBJ2-3|NA|TRBV7-6
TGTGCCAGCAGCAGACGGGACGGTGATACGCAGTATTTT
CASSRRDGDTQYF
>NA|TRBJ1-6|NA|TRBV30
TGTGCCTGGAGCCCGGGGAGTAATTCACCCCTCCACTTT
CAWSPGSNSPLHF
>NA|TRBJ2-3|TRBD2|TRBV27
TGTGCCAGCAGTTTATACCCTAGCGGGAGATCGGATACGCAGTATTTT
CASSLYPSGRSDTQYF
>NA|TRBJ2-5|NA|TRBV6-5
TGTGCCAGCAGTTGGGGCCCGGCGGCAGAGACCCAGTACTTC
CASSWGPAAETQYF
>NA|TRBJ2-1|NA|TRBV29-1
TGCAGCGTTGAAAGTCTCTCGTACAATGAGCAGTTCTTC
CSVESLSYNEQFF
>NA|TRBJ2-4|NA|TRBV6-1
TGTGCCAGCAGTGTAACGACAGAGTCAGCCAAAAACATTCAGTACTTC
CASSVTTESAKNIQYF
>NA|TRBJ2-1|NA|TRBV4-1
TGCGCCAGCAGCCCAGGCAACTACAATGAGCAGTTCTTC
CASSPGNYNEQFF
>once|TRBJ1-2|NA|TRBV5-1
TGCGCCAGCGTGTTGACGGTTCGAAAGACCTATGGCTACACCTTC
CASVLTVRKTYGYTF
>NA|TRBJ1-1|NA|TRBV9
TGTGCCAGCAGCGCAGGGCTGAACACTGAAGCTTTCTTT
CASSAGLNTEAFF
>NA|TRBJ1-1|TRBD1|TRBV5-4
TGTGCCAGCAGCTTAAGGGGGCTAAGGGACACTGAAGCTTTCTTT
CASSLRGLRDTEAFF
>NA|TRBJ1-2|NA|TRBV6-5
TGTGCCAGCAGTTACACCGGGGGAGGGTATGGCTACACCTTC
CASSYTGGGYGYTF